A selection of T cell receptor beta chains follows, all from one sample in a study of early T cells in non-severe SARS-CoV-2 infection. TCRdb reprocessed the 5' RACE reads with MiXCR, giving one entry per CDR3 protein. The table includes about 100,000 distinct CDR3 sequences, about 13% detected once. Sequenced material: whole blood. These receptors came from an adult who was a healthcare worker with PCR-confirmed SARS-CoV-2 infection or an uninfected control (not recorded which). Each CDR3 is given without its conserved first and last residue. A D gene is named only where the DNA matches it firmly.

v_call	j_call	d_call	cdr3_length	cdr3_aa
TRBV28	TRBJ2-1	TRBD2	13	ASRETSGGFNEQF
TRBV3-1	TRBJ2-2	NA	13	ASSLEGVVTGELF
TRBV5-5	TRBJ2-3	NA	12	ASSLAPSVDTQY
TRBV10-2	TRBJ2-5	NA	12	ASSLDWAEETQY
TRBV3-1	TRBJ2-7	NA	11	ASSQAHYREQY
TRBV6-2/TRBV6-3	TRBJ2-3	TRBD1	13	ASSPDRGLGDTQY
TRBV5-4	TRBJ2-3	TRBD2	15	ASSLVASGGPTDTQY
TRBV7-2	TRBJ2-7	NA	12	ASSLEVSSYEQY
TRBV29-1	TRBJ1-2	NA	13	SVEDRKGSYYGYT
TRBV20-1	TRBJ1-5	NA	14	SANGEGPISNQPQH
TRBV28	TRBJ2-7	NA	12	ASMGVLISYEQY
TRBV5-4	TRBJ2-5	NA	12	ASSSGAFQETQY
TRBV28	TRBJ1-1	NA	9	ASTSRYEAF
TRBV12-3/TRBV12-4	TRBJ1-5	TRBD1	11	ASTGTANQPQH
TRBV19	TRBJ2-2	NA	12	ASKPGTISGELF
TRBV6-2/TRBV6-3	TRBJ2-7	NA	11	ASSRGPNYEQY
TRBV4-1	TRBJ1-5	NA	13	ASSRTDTNNQPQH
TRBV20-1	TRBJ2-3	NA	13	SARDAGYSTDTQY
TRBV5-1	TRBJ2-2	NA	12	ASSFDGLTGELF
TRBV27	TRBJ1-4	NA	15	ASSWGGPHGANEKLF
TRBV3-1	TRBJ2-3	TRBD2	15	ASSQDRLAGLTDTQY
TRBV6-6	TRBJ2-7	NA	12	ASRGPGATYEQY
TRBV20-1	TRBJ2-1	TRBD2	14	SARGLAGGFYNEQF
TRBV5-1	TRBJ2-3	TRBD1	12	ASSSDRGTDTQY
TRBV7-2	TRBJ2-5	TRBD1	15	ASSLSPAPTGQETQY
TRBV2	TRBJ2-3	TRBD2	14	ASSEANGEGADTQY
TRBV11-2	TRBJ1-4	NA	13	ASSPGTKFGEKLF
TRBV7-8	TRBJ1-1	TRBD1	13	ASSYRQGPNTEAF
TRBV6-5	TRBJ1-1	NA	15	ASSYTYGGTGSTEAF
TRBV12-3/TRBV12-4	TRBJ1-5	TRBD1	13	ASSEDRVSNQPQH
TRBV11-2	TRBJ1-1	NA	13	ASSLRAEMNTEAF
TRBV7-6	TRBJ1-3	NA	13	ASSFRTESGNTIY
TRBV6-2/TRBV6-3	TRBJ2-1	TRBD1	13	ASKRDRGNYNEQF
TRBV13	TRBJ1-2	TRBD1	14	ASSAPPTGSNYGYT
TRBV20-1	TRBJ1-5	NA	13	SADLRGKGNQPQH
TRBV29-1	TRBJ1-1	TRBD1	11	SVVETGGTEVF
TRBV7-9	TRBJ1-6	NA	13	ASSLLSRGNSSLH
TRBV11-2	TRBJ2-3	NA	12	ASSFGLDTDTQY
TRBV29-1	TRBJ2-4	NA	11	SGLQGAKNIQY
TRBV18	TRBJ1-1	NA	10	ASSPGRTEAF
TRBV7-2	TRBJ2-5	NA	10	ASSSPGGTQY
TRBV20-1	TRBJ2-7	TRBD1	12	SARDYRGPGEQY
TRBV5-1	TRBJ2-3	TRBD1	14	ASSPRTGRLPDTQY
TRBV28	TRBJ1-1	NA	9	ASSWPGRAF
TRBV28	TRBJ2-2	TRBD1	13	ASSLGQANTGELF
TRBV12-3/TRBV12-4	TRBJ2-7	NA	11	ASSAGSSYEQY